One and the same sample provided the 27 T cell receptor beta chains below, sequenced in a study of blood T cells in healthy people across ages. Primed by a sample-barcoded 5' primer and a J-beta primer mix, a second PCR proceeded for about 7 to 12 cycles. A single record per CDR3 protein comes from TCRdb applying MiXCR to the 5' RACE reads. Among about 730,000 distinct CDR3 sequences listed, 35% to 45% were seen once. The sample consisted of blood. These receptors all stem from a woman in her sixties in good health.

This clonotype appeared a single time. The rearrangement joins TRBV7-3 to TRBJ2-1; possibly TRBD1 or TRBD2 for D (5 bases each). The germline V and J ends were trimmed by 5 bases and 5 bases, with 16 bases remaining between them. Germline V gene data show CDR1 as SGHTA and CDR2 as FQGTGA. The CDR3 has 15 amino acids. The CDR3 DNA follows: TGTGCCAGCAGCCCGGAAGGTGGGGGAAACAATGAGCAGTTCTTC. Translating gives CASSPEGGGNNEQFF. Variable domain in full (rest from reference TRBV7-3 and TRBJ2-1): GAGVSQTPSNKVTEKGKYVELRCDPISGHTALYWYRQSLGQGPEFLIYFQGTGAADDSGLPNDRFFAVRPEGSVSTLKIQRTERGDSAVYLCASSPEGGGNNEQFFGPGTRLTVL.

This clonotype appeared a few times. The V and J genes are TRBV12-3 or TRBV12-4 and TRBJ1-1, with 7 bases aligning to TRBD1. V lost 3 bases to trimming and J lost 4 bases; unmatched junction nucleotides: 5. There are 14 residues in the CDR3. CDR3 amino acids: CASSFSTGVTEAFF. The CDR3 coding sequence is TGTGCCAGCAGTTTTAGTACAGGGGTCACTGAAGCTTTCTTT.

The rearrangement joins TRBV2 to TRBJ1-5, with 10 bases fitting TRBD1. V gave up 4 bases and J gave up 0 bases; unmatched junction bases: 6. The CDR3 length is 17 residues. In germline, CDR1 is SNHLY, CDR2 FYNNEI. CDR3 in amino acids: CASSVGQGEYSNQPQHF. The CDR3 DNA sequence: TGTGCCAGCAGTGTTGGACAGGGGGAATATAGCAATCAGCCCCAGCATTTT.

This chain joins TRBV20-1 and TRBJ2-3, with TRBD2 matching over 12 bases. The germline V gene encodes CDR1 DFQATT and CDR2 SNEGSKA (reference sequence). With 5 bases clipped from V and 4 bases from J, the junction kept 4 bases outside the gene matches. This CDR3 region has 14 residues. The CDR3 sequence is CSAHTSGRPDTQYF. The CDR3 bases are TGCAGTGCTCATACTAGCGGGAGGCCAGATACGCAGTATTTT.

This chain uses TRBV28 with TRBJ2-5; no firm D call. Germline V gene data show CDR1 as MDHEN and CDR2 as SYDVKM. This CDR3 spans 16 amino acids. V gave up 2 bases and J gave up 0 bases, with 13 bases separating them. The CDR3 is CASSLPDETYQETQYF. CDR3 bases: TGTGCCAGCAGTTTACCGGACGAGACGTACCAAGAGACCCAGTACTTC. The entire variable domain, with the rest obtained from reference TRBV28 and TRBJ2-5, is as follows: DVKVTQSSRYLVKRTGEKVFLECVQDMDHENMFWYRQDPGLGLRLIYFSYDVKMKEKGDIPEGYSVSREKKERFSLILESASTNQTSMYLCASSLPDETYQETQYFGPGTRLLVL.

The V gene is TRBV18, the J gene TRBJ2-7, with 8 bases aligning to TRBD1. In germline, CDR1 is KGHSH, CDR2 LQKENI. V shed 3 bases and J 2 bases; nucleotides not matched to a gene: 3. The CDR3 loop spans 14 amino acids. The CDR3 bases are TGTGCCAGCTCACCGTCCAGGGGGCCCTACGAGCAGTACTTC. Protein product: CASSPSRGPYEQYF.

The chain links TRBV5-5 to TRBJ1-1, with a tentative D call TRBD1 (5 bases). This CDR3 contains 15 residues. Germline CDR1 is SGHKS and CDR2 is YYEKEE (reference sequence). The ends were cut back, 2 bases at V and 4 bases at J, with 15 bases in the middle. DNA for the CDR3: TGTGCCAGCAGCTTTTTCCAGGGAGACGGCACTGAAGCTTTCTTT. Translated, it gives CASSFFQGDGTEAFF.

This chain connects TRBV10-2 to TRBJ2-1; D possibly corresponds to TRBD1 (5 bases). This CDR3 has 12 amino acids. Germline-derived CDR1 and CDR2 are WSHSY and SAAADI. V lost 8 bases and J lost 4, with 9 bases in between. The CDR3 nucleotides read TGCGCCAGCCAGCAGGGATACAATGAGCAGTTCTTC. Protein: CASQQGYNEQFF.

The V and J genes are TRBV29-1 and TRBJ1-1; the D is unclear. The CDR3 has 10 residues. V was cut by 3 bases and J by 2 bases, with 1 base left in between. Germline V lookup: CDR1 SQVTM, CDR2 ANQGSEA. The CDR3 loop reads CSVDNTEAFF. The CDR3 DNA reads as TGCAGCGTTGATAACACTGAAGCTTTCTTT. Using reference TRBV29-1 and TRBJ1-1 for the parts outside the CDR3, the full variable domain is SAVISQKPSRDICQRGTSLTIQCQVDSQVTMMFWYRQQPGQSLTLIATANQGSEATYESGFVIDKFPISRPNLTFSTLTVSNMSPEDSSIYLCSVDNTEAFFGQGTRLTVV.

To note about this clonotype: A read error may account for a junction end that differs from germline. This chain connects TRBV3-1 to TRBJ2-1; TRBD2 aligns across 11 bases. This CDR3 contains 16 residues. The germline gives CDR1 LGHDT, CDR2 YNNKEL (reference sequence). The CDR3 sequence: CASSQTSGRGYNERFF. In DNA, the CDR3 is TGTGCCAGCAGCCAAACTAGCGGGAGAGGGTACAATGAGCGGTTCTTC.

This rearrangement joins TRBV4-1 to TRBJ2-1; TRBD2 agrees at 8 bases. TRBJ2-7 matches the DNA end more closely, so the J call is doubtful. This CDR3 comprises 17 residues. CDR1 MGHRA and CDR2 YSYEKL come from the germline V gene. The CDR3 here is CASSQGVLAASYNEQYF. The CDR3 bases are TGCGCCAGCAGCCAAGGAGTACTAGCGGCCTCCTACAATGAGCAGTACTTC.

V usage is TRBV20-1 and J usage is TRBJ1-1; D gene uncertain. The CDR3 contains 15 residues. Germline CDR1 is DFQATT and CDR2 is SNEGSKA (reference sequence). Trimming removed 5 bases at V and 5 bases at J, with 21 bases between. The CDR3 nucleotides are TGCAGTGCTGGATCCCGGGAGGCGGAAAGGACTGAAGCTTTCTTT. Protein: CSAGSREAERTEAFF.

The CDR3 region has the DNA TGTGCCAGCAACCCGACCGGGGGCAGGGCACAGGCTGAAGCTTTCTTT. As protein: CASNPTGGRAQAEAFF. V is TRBV6-5 and J is TRBJ1-1, with D tentatively TRBD1 (6 bases). Per germline, CDR1 MNHEY and CDR2 SVGAGI. The V and J ends lost 7 bases and 6 bases respectively, with 24 bases between them. The CDR3 loop spans 16 amino acids.

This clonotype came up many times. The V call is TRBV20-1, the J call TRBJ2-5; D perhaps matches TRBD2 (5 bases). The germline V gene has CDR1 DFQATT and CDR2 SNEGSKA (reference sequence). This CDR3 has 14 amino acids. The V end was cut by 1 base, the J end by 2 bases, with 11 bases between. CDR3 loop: CSARGPGRQETQYF. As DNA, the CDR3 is TGCAGTGCTAGAGGACCGGGAAGACAAGAGACCCAGTACTTC.

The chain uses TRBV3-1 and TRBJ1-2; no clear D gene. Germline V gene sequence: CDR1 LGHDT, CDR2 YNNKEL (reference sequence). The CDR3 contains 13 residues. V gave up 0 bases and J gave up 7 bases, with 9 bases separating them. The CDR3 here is CASSQDRAGGYTF. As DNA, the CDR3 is TGTGCCAGCAGCCAAGATCGGGCAGGTGGCTACACCTTC.

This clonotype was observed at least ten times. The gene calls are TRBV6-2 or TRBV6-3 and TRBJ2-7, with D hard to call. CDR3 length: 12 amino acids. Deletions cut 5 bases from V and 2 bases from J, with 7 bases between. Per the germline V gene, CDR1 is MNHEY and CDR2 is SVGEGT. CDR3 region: CASSTLPYEQYF. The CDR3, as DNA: TGTGCCAGCAGTACTCTACCCTACGAGCAGTACTTC.

The CDR3 sequence is CASSFNSAGLTDTQYF. The DNA of the CDR3 is TGTGCCAGCAGCTTTAATAGTGCGGGACTCACAGATACGCAGTATTTT. The chain couples TRBV7-2 to TRBJ2-3; tentatively, D is TRBD2 (6 bases). The CDR3 extends over 16 amino acids. V dropped 3 bases and J dropped 2 bases, with 15 bases sitting between them. Germline V gene data show CDR1 as SGHTA and CDR2 as FQGNSA.

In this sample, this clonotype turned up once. CDR3 nucleotides: TGTGCCAGCAGCGTAGCCAGGTCGCATAGCAATCAGCCCCAGCATTTT. It translates to CASSVARSHSNQPQHF. The chain links TRBV9 to TRBJ1-5; D is uncertain. The CDR3 spans 16 residues. V dropped 0 bases and J dropped 0 bases, with 10 bases sitting between them. Germline V gene data show CDR1 as SGDLS and CDR2 as YYNGEE.

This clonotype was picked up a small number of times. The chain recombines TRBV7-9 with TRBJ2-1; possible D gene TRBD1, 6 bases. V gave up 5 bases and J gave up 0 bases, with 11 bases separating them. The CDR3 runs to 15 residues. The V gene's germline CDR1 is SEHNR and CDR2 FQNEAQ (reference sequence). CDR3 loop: CASSATGFSYNEQFF. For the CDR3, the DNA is TGTGCCAGCAGCGCAACAGGGTTCTCCTACAATGAGCAGTTCTTC. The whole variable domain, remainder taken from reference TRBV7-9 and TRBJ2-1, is DTGVSQNPRHKITKRGQNVTFRCDPISEHNRLYWYRQTLGQGPEFLTYFQNEAQLEKSRLLSDRFSAERPKGSFSTLEIQRTEQGDSAMYLCASSATGFSYNEQFFGPGTRLTVL.

Written as DNA, the CDR3 is TGTGCCAGCAGCCAAGCGGTAATTAACAATGAGCAGTTCTTC. Encoded protein: CASSQAVINNEQFF. This sequence joins TRBV3-1 and TRBJ2-1; D unresolved. Germline V gene sequence: CDR1 LGHDT, CDR2 YNNKEL (reference sequence). The CDR3 contains 14 residues. V was cut by 1 base and J by 5 bases, with 9 bases left in between.

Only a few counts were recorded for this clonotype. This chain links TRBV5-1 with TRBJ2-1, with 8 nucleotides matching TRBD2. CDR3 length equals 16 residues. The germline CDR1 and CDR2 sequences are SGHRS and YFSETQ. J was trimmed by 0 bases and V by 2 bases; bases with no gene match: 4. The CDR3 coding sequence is TGCGCCAGCAGCTTTTTAGCGGGAACCTCCTACAATGAGCAGTTCTTC. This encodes CASSFLAGTSYNEQFF.

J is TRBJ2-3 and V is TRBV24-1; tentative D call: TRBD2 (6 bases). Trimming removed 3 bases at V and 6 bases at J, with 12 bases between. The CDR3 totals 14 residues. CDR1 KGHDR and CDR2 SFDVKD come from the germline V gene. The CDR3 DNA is TGTGCCACCAGTGATGGGGCGGGGCCCGATACGCAGTATTTT. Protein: CATSDGAGPDTQYF.

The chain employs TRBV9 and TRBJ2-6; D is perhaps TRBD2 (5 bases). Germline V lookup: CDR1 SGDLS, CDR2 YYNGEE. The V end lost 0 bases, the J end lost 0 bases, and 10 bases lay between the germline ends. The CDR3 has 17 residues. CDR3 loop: CASSVGHGISGANVLTF. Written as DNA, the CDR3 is TGTGCCAGCAGCGTAGGACACGGGATCTCTGGGGCCAACGTCCTGACTTTC.

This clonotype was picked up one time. CDR3 nucleotides: TGTGCCAGCAGCGTAGGGAGGGAGACTGTCCAGGAGCAGTTCTTC. As protein: CASSVGRETVQEQFF. The rearrangement uses TRBV9 and TRBJ2-1; D may be TRBD2 (6 bases). Per germline, CDR1 SGDLS and CDR2 YYNGEE. Between the trimmed V and J ends, which lost 0 bases and 10 bases, there was a span of 17 bases. The CDR3 runs 15 residues.

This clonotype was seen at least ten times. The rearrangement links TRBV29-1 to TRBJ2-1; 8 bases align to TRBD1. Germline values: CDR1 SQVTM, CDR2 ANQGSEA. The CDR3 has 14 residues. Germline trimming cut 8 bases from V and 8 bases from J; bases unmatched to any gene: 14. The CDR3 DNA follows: TGCAGCTCACGGGGGCAGGGGGCAGGATATGAGCAGTTCTTC. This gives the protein CSSRGQGAGYEQFF.

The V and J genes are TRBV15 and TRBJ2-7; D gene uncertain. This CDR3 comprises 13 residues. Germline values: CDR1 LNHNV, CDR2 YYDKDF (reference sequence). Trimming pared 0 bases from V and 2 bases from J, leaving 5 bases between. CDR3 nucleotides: TGTGCCACCAGCAGAGATCAGGCCTACGAGCAGTACTTC. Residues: CATSRDQAYEQYF.

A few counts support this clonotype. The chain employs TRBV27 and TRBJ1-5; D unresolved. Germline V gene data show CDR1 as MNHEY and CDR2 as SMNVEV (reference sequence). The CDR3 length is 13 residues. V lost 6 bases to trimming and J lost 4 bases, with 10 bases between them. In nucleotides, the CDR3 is TGTGCCAGCAGACGGACGGGAAATCAGCCCCAGCATTTT. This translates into CASRRTGNQPQHF.